This T cell receptor (beta chain) was recovered during a study of monozygotic twins with inflammatory bowel disease. The study, taken as a whole, reports: Against healthy co-twins, IBD patients had lower TCRbeta diversity (measured by inverse Simpson).

With eight separate reactions per sample, the authors made cDNA. The unique tags termed UMIs, each holding a 6-nucleotide sample barcode, were added by means of template switching. Using the 5' RACE reads, TCRdb records one entry per CDR3 protein without DNA. This table holds about 160,000 distinct CDR3 sequences. About this clonotype: Its antigen remains unknown.

The CDR3 extends over 14 amino acids. The germline CDR1 and CDR2 sequences are SGHRS and YFSETQ. The rearrangement uses TRBV5-1 and TRBJ1-1; absent DNA, TCRdb's TRBD1 call cannot be checked. Sequences were obtained from blood. The receptor was derived from a human donor with ulcerative colitis or Crohn's disease, or a healthy co-twin of an affected twin (not recorded which). CDR3 in amino acids: CASSRQGEWTEAFF.